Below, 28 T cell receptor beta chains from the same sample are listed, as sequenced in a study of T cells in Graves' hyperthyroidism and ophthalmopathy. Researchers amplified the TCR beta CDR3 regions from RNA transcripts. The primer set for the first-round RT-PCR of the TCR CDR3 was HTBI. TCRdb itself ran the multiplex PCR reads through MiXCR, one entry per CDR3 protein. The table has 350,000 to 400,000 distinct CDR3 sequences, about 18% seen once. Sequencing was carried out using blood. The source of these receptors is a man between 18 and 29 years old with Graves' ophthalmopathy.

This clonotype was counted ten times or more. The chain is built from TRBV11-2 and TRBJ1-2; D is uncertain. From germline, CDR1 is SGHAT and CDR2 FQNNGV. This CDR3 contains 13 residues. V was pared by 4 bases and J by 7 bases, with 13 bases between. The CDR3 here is CASSSRAAGGYTF. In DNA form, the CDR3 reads TGTGCCAGCAGCTCCCGGGCTGCGGGTGGCTACACCTTC.

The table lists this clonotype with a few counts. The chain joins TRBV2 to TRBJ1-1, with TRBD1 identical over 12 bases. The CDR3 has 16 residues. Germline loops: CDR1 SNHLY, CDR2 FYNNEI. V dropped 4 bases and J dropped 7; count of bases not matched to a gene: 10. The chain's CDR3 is CASSGPDRDRGLEAFF. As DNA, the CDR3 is TGTGCCAGCAGTGGACCCGACCGGGACAGGGGGCTTGAAGCTTTCTTT.

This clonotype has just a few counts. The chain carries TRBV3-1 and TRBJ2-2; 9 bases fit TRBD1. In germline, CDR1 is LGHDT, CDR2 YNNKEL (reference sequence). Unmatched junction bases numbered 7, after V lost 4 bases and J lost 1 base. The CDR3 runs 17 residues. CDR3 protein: CASSPRDRGLNTGELFF. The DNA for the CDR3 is TGTGCCAGCAGCCCAAGAGACAGGGGGTTGAACACCGGGGAGCTGTTTTTT.

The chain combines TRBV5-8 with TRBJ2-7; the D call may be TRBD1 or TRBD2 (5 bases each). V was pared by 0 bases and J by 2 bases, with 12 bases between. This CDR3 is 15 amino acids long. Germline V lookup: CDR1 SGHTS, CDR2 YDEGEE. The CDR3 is CASSLDPGPTYEQYF. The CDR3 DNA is TGTGCCAGCAGCTTGGACCCGGGGCCCACCTACGAGCAGTACTTC.

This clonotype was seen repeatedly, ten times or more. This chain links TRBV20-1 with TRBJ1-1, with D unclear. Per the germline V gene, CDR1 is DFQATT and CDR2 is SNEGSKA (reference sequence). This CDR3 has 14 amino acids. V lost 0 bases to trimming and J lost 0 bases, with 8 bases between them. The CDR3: CSARDLGMNTEAFF. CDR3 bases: TGCAGTGCTAGAGATCTGGGGATGAACACTGAAGCTTTCTTT.

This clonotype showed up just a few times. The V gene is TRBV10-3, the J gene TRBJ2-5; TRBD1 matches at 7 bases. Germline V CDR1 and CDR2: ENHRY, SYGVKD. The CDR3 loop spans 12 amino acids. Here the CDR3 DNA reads TGTGCAGCGTCAGGGGGTTTAGAGACCCAGTACTTC. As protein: CAASGGLETQYF.

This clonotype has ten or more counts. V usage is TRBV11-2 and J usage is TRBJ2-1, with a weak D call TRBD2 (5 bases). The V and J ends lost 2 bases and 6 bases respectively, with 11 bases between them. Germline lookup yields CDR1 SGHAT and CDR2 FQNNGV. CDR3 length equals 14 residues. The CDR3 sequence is CASSLSSDRNEQFF. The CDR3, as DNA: TGTGCCAGCAGCTTAAGTAGCGACCGCAATGAGCAGTTCTTC.

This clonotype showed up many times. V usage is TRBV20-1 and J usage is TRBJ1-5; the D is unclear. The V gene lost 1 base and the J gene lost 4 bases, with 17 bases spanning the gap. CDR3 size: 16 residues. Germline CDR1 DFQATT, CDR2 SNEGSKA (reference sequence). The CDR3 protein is CSARAVAGNWNQPQHF. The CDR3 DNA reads TGCAGTGCTAGAGCTGTAGCGGGGAATTGGAATCAGCCCCAGCATTTT.

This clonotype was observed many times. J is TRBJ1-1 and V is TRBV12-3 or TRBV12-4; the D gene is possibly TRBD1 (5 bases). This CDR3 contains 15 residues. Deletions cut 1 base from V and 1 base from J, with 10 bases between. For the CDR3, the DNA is TGTGCCAGCAGTTTAGGTCTCGGGGCGAACACTGAAGCTTTCTTT. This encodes CASSLGLGANTEAFF.

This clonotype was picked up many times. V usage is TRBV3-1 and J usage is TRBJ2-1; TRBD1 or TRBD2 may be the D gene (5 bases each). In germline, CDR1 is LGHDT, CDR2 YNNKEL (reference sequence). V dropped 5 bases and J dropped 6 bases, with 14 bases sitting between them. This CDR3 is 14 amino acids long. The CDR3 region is CASSSEMRGNEQFF. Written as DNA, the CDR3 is TGTGCCAGCAGCTCGGAAATGAGGGGCAATGAGCAGTTCTTC.

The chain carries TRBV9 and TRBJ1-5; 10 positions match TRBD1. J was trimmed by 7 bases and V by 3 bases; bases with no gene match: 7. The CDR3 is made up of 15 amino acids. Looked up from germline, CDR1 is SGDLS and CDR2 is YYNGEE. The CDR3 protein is CASSGGQGPGQPQHF. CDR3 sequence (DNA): TGTGCCAGCAGCGGGGGACAGGGGCCGGGACAGCCCCAGCATTTT.

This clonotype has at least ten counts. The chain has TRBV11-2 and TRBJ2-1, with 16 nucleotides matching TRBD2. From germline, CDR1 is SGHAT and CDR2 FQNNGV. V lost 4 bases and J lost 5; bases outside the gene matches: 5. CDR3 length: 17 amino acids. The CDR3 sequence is CASSSGTSGGVDNEQFF. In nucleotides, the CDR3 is TGTGCCAGCAGCTCAGGGACTAGCGGGGGGGTCGACAATGAGCAGTTCTTC. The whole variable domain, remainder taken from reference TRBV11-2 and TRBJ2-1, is EAGVAQSPRYKIIEKRQSVAFWCNPISGHATLYWYQQILGQGPKLLIQFQNNGVVDDSQLPKDRFSAERLKGVDSTLKIQPAKLEDSAVYLCASSSGTSGGVDNEQFFGPGTRLTVL.

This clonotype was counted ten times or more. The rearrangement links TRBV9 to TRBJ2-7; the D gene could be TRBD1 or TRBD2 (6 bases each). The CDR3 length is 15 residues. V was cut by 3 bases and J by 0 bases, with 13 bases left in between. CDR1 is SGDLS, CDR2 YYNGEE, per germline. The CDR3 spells CASSAGGHSSYEQYF. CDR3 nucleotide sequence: TGTGCCAGCAGCGCCGGGGGACACAGCTCCTACGAGCAGTACTTC.

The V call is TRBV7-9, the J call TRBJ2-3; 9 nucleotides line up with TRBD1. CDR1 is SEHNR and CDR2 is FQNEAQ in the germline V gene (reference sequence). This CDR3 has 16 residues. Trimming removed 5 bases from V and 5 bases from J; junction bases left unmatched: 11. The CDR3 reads CASSHRTGAVLDTQYF. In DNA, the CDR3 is TGTGCCAGCAGCCATAGGACAGGGGCTGTCTTAGATACGCAGTATTTT. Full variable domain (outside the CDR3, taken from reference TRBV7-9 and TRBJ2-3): DTGVSQNPRHKITKRGQNVTFRCDPISEHNRLYWYRQTLGQGPEFLTYFQNEAQLEKSRLLSDRFSAERPKGSFSTLEIQRTEQGDSAMYLCASSHRTGAVLDTQYFGPGTRLTVL.

Here the CDR3 reads CATTRGSYNEQFF. DNA of the CDR3: TGTGCCACGACCAGGGGGTCCTACAATGAGCAGTTCTTC. This chain uses TRBV10-3 with TRBJ2-1, with 7 bases identical to TRBD1. Germline CDR1 is ENHRY and CDR2 is SYGVKD. V dropped 10 bases and J dropped 1; count of bases not matched to a gene: 4. This CDR3 contains 13 residues.

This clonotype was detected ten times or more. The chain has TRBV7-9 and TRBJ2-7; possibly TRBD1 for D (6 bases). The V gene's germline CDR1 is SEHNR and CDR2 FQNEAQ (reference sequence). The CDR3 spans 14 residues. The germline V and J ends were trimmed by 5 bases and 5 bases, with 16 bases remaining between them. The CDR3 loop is CASSGYRVGNEQYF. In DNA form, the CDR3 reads TGTGCCAGCAGCGGATACAGGGTGGGGAACGAGCAGTACTTC.

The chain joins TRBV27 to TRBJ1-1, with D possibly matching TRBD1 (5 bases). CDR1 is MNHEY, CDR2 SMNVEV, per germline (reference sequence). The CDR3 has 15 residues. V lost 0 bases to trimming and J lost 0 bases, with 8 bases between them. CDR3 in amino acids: CASSLSGPVNTEAFF. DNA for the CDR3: TGTGCCAGCAGTTTATCGGGACCTGTGAACACTGAAGCTTTCTTT.

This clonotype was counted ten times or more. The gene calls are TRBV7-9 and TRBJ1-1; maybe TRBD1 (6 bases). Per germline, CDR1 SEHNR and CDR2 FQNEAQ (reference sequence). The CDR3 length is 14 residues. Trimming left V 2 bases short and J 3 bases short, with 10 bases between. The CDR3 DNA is TGTGCCAGCAGCTTAAGGGGGGAGGACACTGAAGCTTTCTTT. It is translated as CASSLRGEDTEAFF.

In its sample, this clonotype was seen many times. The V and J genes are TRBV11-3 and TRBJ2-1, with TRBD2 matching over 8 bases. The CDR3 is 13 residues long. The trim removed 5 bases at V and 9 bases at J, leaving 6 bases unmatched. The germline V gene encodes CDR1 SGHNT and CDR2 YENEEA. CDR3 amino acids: CASSPGGAVEQFF. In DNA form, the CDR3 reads TGTGCCAGCAGCCCCGGGGGGGCGGTTGAGCAGTTCTTC.

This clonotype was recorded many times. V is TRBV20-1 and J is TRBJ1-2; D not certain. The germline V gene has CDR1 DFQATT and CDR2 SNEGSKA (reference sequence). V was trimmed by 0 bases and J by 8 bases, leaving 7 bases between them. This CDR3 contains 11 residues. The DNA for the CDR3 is TGCAGTGCTAGAGATTTGGGCGGCTACACCTTC. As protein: CSARDLGGYTF.

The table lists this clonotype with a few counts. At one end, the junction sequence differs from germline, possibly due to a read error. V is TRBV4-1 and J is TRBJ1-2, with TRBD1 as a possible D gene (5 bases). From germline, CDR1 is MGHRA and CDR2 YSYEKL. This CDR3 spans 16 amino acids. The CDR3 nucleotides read TGCGCCAGCAGGCATGCTACAGATGGGGGGTCTAATGGCTACGCCTTC. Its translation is CASRHATDGGSNGYAF.

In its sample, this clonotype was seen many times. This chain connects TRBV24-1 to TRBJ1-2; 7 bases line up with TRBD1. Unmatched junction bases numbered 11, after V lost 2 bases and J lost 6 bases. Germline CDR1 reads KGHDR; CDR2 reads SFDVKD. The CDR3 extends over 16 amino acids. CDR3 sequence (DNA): TGTGCCACCAGTGATTCACACACTCAGGGGGTGGATGGCTACACCTTC. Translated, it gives CATSDSHTQGVDGYTF.

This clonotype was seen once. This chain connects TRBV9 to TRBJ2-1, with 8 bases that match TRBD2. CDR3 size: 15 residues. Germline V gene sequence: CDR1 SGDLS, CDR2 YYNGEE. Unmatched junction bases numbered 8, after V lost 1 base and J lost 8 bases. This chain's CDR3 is CASSVRTGGPDEQFF. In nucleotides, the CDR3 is TGTGCCAGCAGCGTAAGGACGGGGGGGCCGGATGAGCAGTTCTTC.

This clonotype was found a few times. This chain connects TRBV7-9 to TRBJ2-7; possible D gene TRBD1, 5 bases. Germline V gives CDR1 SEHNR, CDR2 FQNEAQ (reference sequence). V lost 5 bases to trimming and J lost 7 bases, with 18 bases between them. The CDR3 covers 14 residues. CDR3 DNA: TGTGCCAGCAGCGACCTCCAGGGTCCCCGGGAGCAGTACTTC. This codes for CASSDLQGPREQYF.

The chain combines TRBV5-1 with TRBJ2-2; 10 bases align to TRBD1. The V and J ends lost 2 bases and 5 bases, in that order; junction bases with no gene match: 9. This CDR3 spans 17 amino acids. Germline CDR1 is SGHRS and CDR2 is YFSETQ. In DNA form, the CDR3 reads TGCGCCAGCAGCTTCCTCAGCCAGGGACAGGGGACCGGGGAGCTGTTTTTT. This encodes CASSFLSQGQGTGELFF.

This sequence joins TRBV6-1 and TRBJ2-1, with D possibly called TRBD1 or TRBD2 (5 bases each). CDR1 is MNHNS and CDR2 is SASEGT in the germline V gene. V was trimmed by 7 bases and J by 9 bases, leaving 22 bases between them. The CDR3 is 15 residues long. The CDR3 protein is CASTPGTLAFGEQFF. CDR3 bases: TGTGCCAGCACCCCCGGGACCCTAGCTTTTGGTGAGCAGTTCTTC.

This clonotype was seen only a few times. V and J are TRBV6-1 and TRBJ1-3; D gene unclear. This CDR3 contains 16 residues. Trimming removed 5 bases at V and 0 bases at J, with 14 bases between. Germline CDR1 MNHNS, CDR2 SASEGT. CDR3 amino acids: CASSYGKYDSGNTIYF. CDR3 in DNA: TGTGCCAGCAGTTATGGGAAGTACGACTCTGGAAACACCATATATTTT.

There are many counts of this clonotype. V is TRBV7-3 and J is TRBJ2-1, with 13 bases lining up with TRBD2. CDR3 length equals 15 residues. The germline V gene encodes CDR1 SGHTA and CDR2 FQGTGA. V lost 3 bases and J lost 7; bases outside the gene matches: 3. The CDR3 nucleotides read TGTGCCAGCAGCTTGAAGGGACTAGCGGGGAATGAGCAGTTCTTC. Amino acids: CASSLKGLAGNEQFF.